One T cell receptor beta chain is described in this entry. Its antigen is unknown. No base quality information exists; no much larger clone differs at one position. TCRbeta CDR3 regions were amplified from genomic DNA using the immunoSEQ Assay, a bias-controlled multiplex PCR. Per the source publication's procedure: Nucleated cell counts per sample were estimated from amplification of reference gene primers within the assay. To quantify the absolute abundance of each unique TCRbeta CDR3 rearrangement, sequence reads were collapsed and filtered. For each sample, productive Simpson clonality was calculated as the square root of Simpson's diversity index across productive rearrangements. The source is immuneACCESS, and TCRdb retained only in-frame sequences with V and J called. Part of the clones is not carried over; for the studies checked, unresolved V genes explain less than half of this, and the remainder is unexplained. The V and J calls and clone size come from that table; D and trimming were worked out from the DNA. Across this sample there are 90,000 to 120,000 clones, with about 83% seen only once. The ten largest account for just over 4% of the sample.

The collaborating institutions used their own protocols to collect whole blood in K2EDTA tubes. Collaborator samples were shipped for TCRbeta analysis as frozen whole blood, isolated PBMCs, or DNA extracted from either sample type. The data were obtained in a study of blood T cell repertoires in COVID-19 (dated by TCRdb to about 2020). At the level of the whole study: Samples from collaborators originated in the United States, Italy and Spain and spanned both the acute and convalescent phases of COVID-19. Sample metadata almost always included a de-identified subject ID, COVID-19 status, age in years and sex. Where HLA class I and class II types were available, the types were taken from metadata supplied by the sample provider, not from assay-based typing. Samples were obtained from the ongoing ImmuneRACE study (first 160 participants) and from approximately 1,200 subjects provided by 6 global collaborators. The repertoires were released in a freely available public database intended as a resource for research on the immune response to SARS-CoV-2. The material from the prospective study consisted of cDNA or gDNA derived from T cells, B-cell-depleted T cells, or PBMCs. Subjects who had been exposed to COVID-19, were actively infected with it, or had recovered from it provided the deeply sampled blood TCRbeta repertoires that made up the dataset.

According to the germline V gene, CDR1 reads MDHEN and CDR2 reads SYDVKM. From the cysteine up to the phenylalanine, the CDR3 has a length of 22 residues. Only the CDR3 DNA stays, 66 bases, in frame from base 1. V lost 6 bases and J lost 0 bases, and the count of bases not matched to a germline gene is 24. Results the study describes overall, beyond this receptor: The amount of clinical and demographic metadata varied by source and participant and was provided uncurated.

The specimen was peripheral blood. The rearranged chain carries TRBV28 and TRBJ2-3, and 10 junctional nucleotides match TRBD2. The receptor comes from a woman in her 70s with acute or convalescent COVID-19. CDR3 sequence: CASRDREVQREGLGGSTDTQYF. Here is the DNA: TGTGCCAGCAGGGACAGGGAGGTCCAGCGGGAGGGCCTCGGTGGTAGCACAGATACGCAGTATTTT.